A selection of T cell receptor beta chains follows, all from one sample in a study of blood T cell repertoires in COVID-19. Only in-frame clones appear in the TCRdb table, and some are missing; sequencing was by immunoSEQ multiplex PCR. The table includes under 450,000 clones, roughly 87% detected once. Specimen: PBMCs or T cells enriched from blood (not recorded which). The receptors derive from a woman in her twenties or thirties who had recovered from COVID-19. The CDR3 runs from the conserved cysteine through the conserved F or W. A D gene is named only where the DNA matches it firmly. The listing skips clone size in some rows; elsewhere it reads once, few, many or a size class.

clone_size	j_call	v_call	d_call	cdr3_aa	cdr3_nt
-	TRBJ1-2	TRBV2	-	CASSFYRDGYTF	TGTGCCAGCAGTTTCTACAGGGACGGCTACACCTTC
-	TRBJ2-3	TRBV2	TRBD2	CASNLAGGPDTQYF	TGTGCCAGCAATCTAGCGGGGGGGCCAGATACGCAGTATTTT
few	TRBJ1-2	TRBV11-3	-	CASIRGDTSYGYTF	TGTGCCAGCATAAGAGGGGACACCTCCTATGGCTACACCTTC
-	TRBJ2-3	TRBV18	TRBD1	CASSPTGQGSDTQYF	TGTGCCAGCTCACCAACGGGACAGGGGTCAGATACGCAGTATTTT
few	TRBJ1-2	TRBV6-5	-	CASSYSHGGASYGYTF	TGTGCCAGCAGTTACTCCCACGGCGGGGCCTCCTATGGCTACACCTTC
-	TRBJ2-1	TRBV13	-	CASSLGGAYNEQFF	TGTGCCAGCAGCTTAGGAGGGGCCTACAATGAGCAGTTCTTC
-	TRBJ2-7	TRBV3-1/TRBV3-2	-	CASSQAAYEQYF	TGTGCCAGCAGCCAAGCCGCCTACGAGCAGTACTTC
-	TRBJ2-1	TRBV18	-	CASSPPGTPSSYNEQFF	TGTGCCAGCTCACCACCTGGGACTCCAAGCTCCTACAATGAGCAGTTCTTC
-	TRBJ1-5	TRBV2	-	CASSDVGVSNQPQHF	TGTGCCAGCAGTGATGTAGGGGTTAGCAATCAGCCCCAGCATTTT
-	TRBJ2-1	TRBV25-1	-	CASSSPETRRIGEQFF	TGTGCCAGCAGTTCCCCCGAGACTAGGCGGATCGGAGAGCAGTTCTTC
-	TRBJ1-1	TRBV2	-	CASGGTLTVGTEAFF	TGTGCCAGCGGAGGGACTCTCACGGTAGGGACTGAAGCTTTCTTT
many	TRBJ1-4	TRBV2	TRBD1	CASSGTGGKLFF	TGTGCCAGCAGTGGGACAGGGGGGAAACTGTTTTTT
-	TRBJ1-1	TRBV15	-	CATSREGRTWTPEAFF	TGTGCCACCAGCAGAGAGGGGAGGACGTGGACCCCTGAAGCTTTCTTT
-	TRBJ1-1	TRBV10-3	TRBD1	CATRQGSSEAFF	TGTGCCACCCGACAGGGATCCAGTGAAGCTTTCTTT
-	TRBJ2-2	TRBV19	TRBD1	CASSETGMRAGELFF	TGTGCCAGTAGCGAGACAGGGATGAGGGCCGGGGAGCTGTTTTTT
-	TRBJ2-5	TRBV7-9	-	CASSLSGQETQYF	TGTGCCAGCAGCCTGAGCGGACAAGAGACCCAGTACTTC
-	TRBJ1-1	TRBV13	-	CASRPPAAVNTEAFF	TGTGCCAGCAGACCCCCCGCGGCGGTGAACACTGAAGCTTTCTTT
-	TRBJ2-2	TRBV5-4	TRBD1	CASSYGTAKANTGELFF	TGTGCCAGCAGCTATGGGACAGCCAAGGCGAACACCGGGGAGCTGTTTTTT
-	TRBJ2-1	TRBV15	TRBD2	CATSDRGAGNEQFF	TGTGCCACCAGCGATCGCGGAGCGGGGAATGAGCAGTTCTTC
-	TRBJ1-1	TRBV14	-	CASSPIGANTYTEAFF	TGTGCCAGCAGCCCCATTGGGGCAAATACGTACACTGAAGCTTTCTTT
-	TRBJ2-4	TRBV2	-	CASGVIGTTNIQYF	TGTGCCAGCGGCGTCATCGGGACAACAAACATTCAGTACTTC
-	TRBJ1-1	TRBV10-3	TRBD1	CAISGSGQGSLNTEAFF	TGTGCCATCAGTGGGTCAGGACAGGGGAGTTTGAACACTGAAGCTTTCTTT
-	TRBJ1-6	TRBV12-3/TRBV12-4	-	CASSFEGSPLHF	TGTGCCAGCAGTTTTGAGGGTTCACCCCTCCACTTT
once	TRBJ1-4	TRBV7-2	-	CASSRHRTNGEKLFF	TGTGCCAGCAGCCGCCACAGGACCAATGGGGAAAAACTGTTTTTT
-	TRBJ1-6	TRBV6-7	TRBD1	CASHLGGALWVSGSPLHF	TGTGCCAGCCACCTAGGGGGCGCCCTTTGGGTTAGTGGCTCACCCCTCCACTTT
-	TRBJ2-1	TRBV9	-	CASSVGQGRNEQFF	TGTGCCAGCAGCGTAGGGCAGGGAAGGAATGAGCAGTTCTTC
-	TRBJ2-1	TRBV5-1	-	CASSLEARMSSYNEQFF	TGCGCCAGCAGCTTGGAGGCCAGGATGAGCTCCTACAATGAGCAGTTCTTC
few	TRBJ2-7	TRBV21-1	-	CASSNLVRDIPYEQYF	TGTGCCAGCAGCAATTTAGTAAGAGACATCCCCTACGAGCAGTACTTC
-	TRBJ2-7	TRBV7-9	TRBD2	CASSPTNSLAGGPYEQYF	TGTGCCAGCAGCCCCACCAATTCACTAGCGGGAGGGCCCTACGAGCAGTACTTC
-	TRBJ1-1	TRBV19	TRBD1	CASSTRQGDGFTEAFF	TGTGCCAGTAGTACGAGACAGGGCGACGGGTTCACTGAAGCTTTCTTT
-	TRBJ2-3	TRBV7-9	TRBD2	CASTPAGGITDTQYF	TGTGCCAGCACCCCAGCGGGGGGAATCACAGATACGCAGTATTTT
-	TRBJ2-7	TRBV6-5	-	CASSYGLSYEQYF	TGTGCCAGCAGTTACGGACTCTCCTACGAGCAGTACTTC
-	TRBJ2-3	TRBV11-3	-	CASSLSGSTDTQYF	TGTGCCAGCAGCTTGTCAGGAAGCACAGATACGCAGTATTTT
-	TRBJ1-1	TRBV12-3/TRBV12-4	TRBD1	CASSGTGEYRAFF	TGTGCCAGCAGTGGGACAGGGGAGTATAGAGCTTTCTTT
-	TRBJ2-7	TRBV11-2	-	CASSLSRGTYEQYF	TGTGCCAGCAGCTTATCCCGAGGCACCTACGAGCAGTACTTC
once	TRBJ1-1	TRBV28	-	CASSSTGENTEAFF	TGTGCCAGCAGCTCGACAGGAGAGAACACTGAAGCTTTCTTT
-	TRBJ1-1	TRBV2	-	CASLYDSEAFF	TGTGCCAGCCTGTATGACAGTGAAGCTTTCTTT